This T cell receptor beta chain was recovered during a study of regulatory T cells in long-lasting Graves disease. In its sample, this clonotype was seen many times. The antigen is unknown. Time point defined: newly diagnosed GD, antithyroid drugs for less than 3 months. Generation of the TCR library employed RNA extracted from PBMCs. Study-wide points: Investigators studied peripheral blood only, not thyroid tissue. Whereas new patients shared 966 public clonotypes, persistent patients shared more, at 2,500 to 3,500.

Germline assignment: CDR1 KGHSH and CDR2 LQKENI. V dropped 7 bases and J dropped 1 base, with 10 bases sitting between them. This CDR3 region has 13 residues. In building TCR beta libraries, iRepertoire HTBI primers were used together with Arm-PCR of CDR3 regions. Authors' processing steps: The study identified more than 50 TRBV and more than 11 TRBJ segments across samples. TCRdb re-called the multiplex PCR reads through MiXCR, storing one row per CDR3 protein. The V and J calls come from TCRdb's annotation, not from the publication. The sample lists 200,000 to 250,000 distinct CDR3 sequences; approximately 20% were seen once.

This clonotype was obtained from a female donor with Graves disease. The specimen was peripheral blood mononuclear cells (PBMCs), collected at new diagnosis, from a patient treated with antithyroid drugs. V and J are TRBV18 and TRBJ1-1; maybe TRBD1 (5 bases). DNA of the CDR3: TGTGCCAGCTTAAGGGGTCAGAACACTGAAGCTTTCTTT. This translates into CASLRGQNTEAFF.